The present T cell receptor beta chain was sequenced within a study of blood T cell repertoires in COVID-19. Profiled with immunoSEQ multiplex PCR; TCRdb holds only in-frame clones, not every one. The sample consists of hundreds of thousands of clones, about four fifths of them appearing once. This clone was detected only once. Between the trimmed V and J ends, which lost 0 bases and 3 bases, there was a span of 24 bases. The CDR3 consists of 19 residues. In germline, CDR1 is SGHTA, CDR2 FQGNSA. This chain connects TRBV7-2 to TRBJ2-7, with a weak D call TRBD1 (6 bases). This receptor was taken from a woman of 80 years or more with COVID-19, enrolled during active disease. Material: peripheral blood. The CDR3 DNA is TGTGCCAGCAGCTTAGCCCCCCTTGAAGGCAGGGGCCCCCACTACGAGCAGTACTTC. Its translation is CASSLAPLEGRGPHYEQYF.